This TCR beta chain originates from a study of blood T cell repertoires in COVID-19. The table lists this clone with a few counts. The CDR3 runs 16 residues. Trimming shortened V by 7 bases and J by 4 bases, and 17 bases separated the two germline ends. The germline V gene has CDR1 LNHDA and CDR2 SQIVND (reference sequence). Only in-frame clones appear in the TCRdb table, and some are missing; sequencing was by immunoSEQ multiplex PCR. The table shows roughly 160,000 clones, with about 80% occurring only once. Sequenced sample: peripheral blood. The chain couples TRBV19 to TRBJ1-6; D is possibly TRBD1 (6 bases). The receptor was derived from a woman older than 75 with acute or convalescent COVID-19. The chain's CDR3 is CASTTLGTSYNSPLHF. For the CDR3, the DNA is TGTGCCAGTACCACCCTCGGGACAAGTTATAATTCACCCCTCCACTTT.